This T cell receptor (beta chain) was identified during a study of blood T cell repertoires in COVID-19. Study at large: In each case, the material was cDNA or gDNA derived from T cells, B-cell-depleted T cells, or PBMCs.

One Seattle source followed patients from active infection through their disease course. Germline CDR1 is SGHAT and CDR2 is FQNNGV. With V trimmed by 6 bases and J by 5 bases, 16 bases remained unmatched. The CDR3 is 17 residues long. Authors' analysis steps: Amplification of reference gene primers provided the estimated nucleated cell counts. The table came from immunoSEQ multiplex PCR; TCRdb's copy has only in-frame clones and leaves some out. D and trimming were read from the DNA, whereas the V and J calls and clone size are those reported in that table. The sample has about 110,000 clones; about 79% are singletons.

This chain joins TRBV11-2 and TRBJ2-5; 9 positions agree with TRBD1. The sequence came from an older man with COVID-19, enrolled during active disease. Sequencing was carried out using peripheral blood. CDR3 sequence: CASSHGTGGDQGETQYF. The DNA for the CDR3 is TGTGCCAGCAGTCACGGAACAGGGGGCGACCAGGGGGAGACCCAGTACTTC.